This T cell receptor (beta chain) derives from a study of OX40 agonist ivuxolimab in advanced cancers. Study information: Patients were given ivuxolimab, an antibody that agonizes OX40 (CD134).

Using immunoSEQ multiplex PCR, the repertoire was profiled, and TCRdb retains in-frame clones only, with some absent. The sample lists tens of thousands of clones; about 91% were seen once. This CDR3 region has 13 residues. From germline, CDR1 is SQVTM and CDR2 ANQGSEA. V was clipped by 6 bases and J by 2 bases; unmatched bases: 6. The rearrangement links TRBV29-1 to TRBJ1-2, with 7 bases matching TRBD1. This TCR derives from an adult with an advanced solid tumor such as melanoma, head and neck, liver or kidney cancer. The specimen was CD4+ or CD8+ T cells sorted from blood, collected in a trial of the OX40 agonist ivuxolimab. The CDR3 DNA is TGCAGCGTCAGGGAGGGGGCGAACTATGGCTACACCTTC. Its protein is CSVREGANYGYTF.